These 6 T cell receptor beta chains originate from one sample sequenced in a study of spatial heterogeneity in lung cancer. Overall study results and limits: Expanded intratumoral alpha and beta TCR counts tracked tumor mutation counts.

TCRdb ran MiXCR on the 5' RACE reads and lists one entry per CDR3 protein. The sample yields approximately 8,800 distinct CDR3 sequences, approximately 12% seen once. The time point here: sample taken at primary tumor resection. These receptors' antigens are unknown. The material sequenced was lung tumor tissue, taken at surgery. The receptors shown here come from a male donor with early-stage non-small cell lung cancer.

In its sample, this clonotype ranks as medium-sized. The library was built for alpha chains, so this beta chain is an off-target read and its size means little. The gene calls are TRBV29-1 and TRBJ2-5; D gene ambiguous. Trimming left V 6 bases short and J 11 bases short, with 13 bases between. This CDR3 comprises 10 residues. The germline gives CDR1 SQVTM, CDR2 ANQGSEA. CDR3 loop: CSVLHWSQYF. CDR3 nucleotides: TGCAGCGTCCTGCATTGGTCTCAGTACTTC.

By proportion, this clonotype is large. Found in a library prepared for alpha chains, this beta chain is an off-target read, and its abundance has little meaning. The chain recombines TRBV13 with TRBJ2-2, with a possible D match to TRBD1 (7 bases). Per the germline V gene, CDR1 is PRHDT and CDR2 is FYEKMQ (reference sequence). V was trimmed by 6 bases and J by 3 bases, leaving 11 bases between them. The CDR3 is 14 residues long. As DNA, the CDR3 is TGTGCCAGCAGATCCAGGGGGGACACCGGGGAGCTGTTTTTT. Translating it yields CASRSRGDTGELFF.

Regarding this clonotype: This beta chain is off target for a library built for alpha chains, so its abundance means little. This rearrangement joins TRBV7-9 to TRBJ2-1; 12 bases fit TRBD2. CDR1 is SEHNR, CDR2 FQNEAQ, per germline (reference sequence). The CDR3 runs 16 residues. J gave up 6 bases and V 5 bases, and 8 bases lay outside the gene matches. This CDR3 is CASSRLAGVGGNEQFF. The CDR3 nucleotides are TGTGCCAGCAGCCGACTAGCGGGAGTCGGTGGCAATGAGCAGTTCTTC.

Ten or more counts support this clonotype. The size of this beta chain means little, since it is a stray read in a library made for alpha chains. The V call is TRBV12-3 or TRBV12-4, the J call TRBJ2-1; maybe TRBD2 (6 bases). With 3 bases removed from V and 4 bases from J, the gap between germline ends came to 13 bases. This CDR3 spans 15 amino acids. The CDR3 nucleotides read TGTGCCAGCAGTTTGGGGCGGGACCCTTACAATGAGCAGTTCTTC. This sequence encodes CASSLGRDPYNEQFF.

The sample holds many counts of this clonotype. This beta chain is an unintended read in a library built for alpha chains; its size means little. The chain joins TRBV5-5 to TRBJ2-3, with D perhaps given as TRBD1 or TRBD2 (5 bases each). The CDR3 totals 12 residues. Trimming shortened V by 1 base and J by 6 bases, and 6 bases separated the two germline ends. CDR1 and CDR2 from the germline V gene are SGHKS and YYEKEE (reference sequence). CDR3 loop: CASSLWGDTQYF. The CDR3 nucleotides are TGTGCCAGCAGCTTGTGGGGGGATACGCAGTATTTT. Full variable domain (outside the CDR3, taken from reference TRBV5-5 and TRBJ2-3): DAGVTQSPTHLIKTRGQQVTLRCSPISGHKSVSWYQQVLGQGPQFIFQYYEKEERGRGNFPDRFSARQFPNYSSELNVNALLLGDSALYLCASSLWGDTQYFGPGTRLTVL.

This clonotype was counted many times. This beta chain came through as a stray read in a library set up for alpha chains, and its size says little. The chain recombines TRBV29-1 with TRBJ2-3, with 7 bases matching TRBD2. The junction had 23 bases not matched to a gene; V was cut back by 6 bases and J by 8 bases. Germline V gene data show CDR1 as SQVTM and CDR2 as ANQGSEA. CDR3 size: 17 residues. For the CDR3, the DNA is TGCAGCGTCCAAGAAGGAGTGGCTAGCGGAGGTCCGGGTACGCAGTATTTT. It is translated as CSVQEGVASGGPGTQYF.